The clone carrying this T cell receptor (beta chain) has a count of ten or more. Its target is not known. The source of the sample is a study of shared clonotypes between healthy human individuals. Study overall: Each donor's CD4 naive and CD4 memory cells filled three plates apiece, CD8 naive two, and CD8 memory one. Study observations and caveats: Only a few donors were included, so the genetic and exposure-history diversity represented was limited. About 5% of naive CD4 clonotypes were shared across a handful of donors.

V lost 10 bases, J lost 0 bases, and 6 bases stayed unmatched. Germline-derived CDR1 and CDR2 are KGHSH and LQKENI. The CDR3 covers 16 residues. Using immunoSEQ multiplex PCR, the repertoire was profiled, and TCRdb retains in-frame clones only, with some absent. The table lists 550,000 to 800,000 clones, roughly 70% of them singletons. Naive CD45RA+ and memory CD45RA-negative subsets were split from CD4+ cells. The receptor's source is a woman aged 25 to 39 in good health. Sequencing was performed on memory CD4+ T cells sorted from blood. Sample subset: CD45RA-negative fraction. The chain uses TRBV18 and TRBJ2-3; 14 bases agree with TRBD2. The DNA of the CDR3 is TGTGCCACCGGGACTAGCGGGAGAGGGAGCACAGATACGCAGTATTTT. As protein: CATGTSGRGSTDTQYF.